This is a list of T cell receptor beta chains from one sample in a study of identical twins. One entry per CDR3 protein, called by TCRdb with MiXCR from the 5' RACE reads. The table shows roughly 710,000 distinct CDR3 sequences, with approximately 6.1% occurring only once. Sequenced material: naive T cells sorted from blood. The receptors were sampled from a man between 18 and 29 years old in good health. CDR3s include the opening cysteine and the closing phenylalanine or tryptophan. The order of the fields is J gene, D gene, clone size, V gene, CDR3 protein, CDR3 DNA. The D gene is left open where the match is weak. Size is stated for part of the rows, as once, few or many counts, or as a class when the clone is expanded.

>TRBJ2-2|NA|many|TRBV5-1
CASSGTGNTGELFF
TGCGCCAGCAGCGGTACAGGGAACACCGGGGAGCTGTTTTTT
>TRBJ1-2|NA|many|TRBV20-1
CSAKVPEIGGYTF
TGCAGTGCTAAGGTCCCCGAGATTGGTGGCTACACCTTC
>TRBJ2-7|TRBD1|NA|TRBV7-2
CASSRTGGSDYYEQYF
TGTGCCAGCAGCCGCACAGGGGGATCGGACTACTACGAGCAGTACTTC
>TRBJ2-5|TRBD2|many|TRBV12-3/TRBV12-4
CASSNGLAGVETQYF
TGTGCCAGCAGCAATGGACTAGCGGGAGTAGAGACCCAGTACTTC
>TRBJ2-2|TRBD1|many|TRBV5-1
CASRGQGRTGELFF
TGCGCCAGCAGAGGACAGGGGAGAACCGGGGAGCTGTTTTTT
>TRBJ2-1|NA|NA|TRBV30
CACWEATRALHDEQFF
TGTGCCTGTTGGGAGGCTACCCGAGCCCTCCACGATGAGCAGTTCTTC
>TRBJ2-4|TRBD1|few|TRBV6-1
CASSQESTGAKNIQYF
TGTGCCAGCAGCCAAGAATCGACAGGGGCCAAAAACATTCAGTACTTC
>TRBJ2-3|NA|many|TRBV20-1
CSAKQTPHGTDTQYF
TGCAGTGCTAAACAGACTCCCCACGGCACAGATACGCAGTATTTT
>TRBJ2-3|TRBD2|many|TRBV12-3/TRBV12-4
CASTRAGGTDTQYF
TGTGCCAGCACCAGAGCGGGAGGCACAGATACGCAGTATTTT
>TRBJ2-2|TRBD2|NA|TRBV20-1
CSAQSGRSSGELFF
TGCAGTGCTCAGAGCGGGAGGTCCTCCGGGGAGCTGTTTTTT
>TRBJ2-1|TRBD1|few|TRBV19
CASSIFVGTAAYNEQFF
TGTGCCAGTAGTATTTTTGTCGGGACAGCGGCTTACAATGAGCAGTTCTTC
>TRBJ2-4|NA|NA|TRBV18
CASSPIRDNKAGAKNIQYF
TGTGCCAGCTCACCTATCCGGGACAACAAGGCGGGTGCCAAAAACATTCAGTACTTC
>TRBJ2-3|NA|many|TRBV29-1
CSVVRRLDPDTQYF
TGCAGCGTTGTAAGGAGACTAGATCCAGATACGCAGTATTTT
>TRBJ1-1|NA|few|TRBV30
CAWSTMLGTEAFF
TGTGCCTGGAGTACCATGCTAGGGACTGAAGCTTTCTTT
>TRBJ2-2|NA|many|TRBV11-2
CASSLKRGNTGELFF
TGTGCCAGCAGCCTGAAGAGGGGGAACACCGGGGAGCTGTTTTTT